The clone carrying this TCR beta chain showed up just a few times. Its antigen is not identified. The table came from immunoSEQ multiplex PCR; TCRdb's copy has only in-frame clones and leaves some out. The sample includes about 160,000 clones, roughly 83% of them seen just once. This entry is derived from a study of cytomegalovirus exposure and HLA in healthy donors. General study findings and limits: About 180 TCR beta chains were listed as cytomegalovirus-associated.

The germline V gene encodes CDR1 SGHNT and CDR2 YYREEE (reference sequence). Trimming removed 4 bases at V and 3 bases at J, with 11 bases between. CDR3 length: 14 residues. The V gene is TRBV5-4, the J gene TRBJ1-5; D uncertain. The TCR sequence derives from a man aged 30 to 39 in good health and CMV-seropositive. The sample consisted of PBMCs. The CDR3 sequence: CASSDRDLNQPQHF. The CDR3 region has the DNA TGTGCCAGCAGCGACCGGGATCTCAATCAGCCCCAGCATTTT.